These T cell receptor beta chains were read from a single sample in a study of CD8 T cells in Susac syndrome. TCRdb analysed the immunoSEQ multiplex PCR reads with MiXCR anew, one entry per CDR3 protein. The sample comprises approximately 160,000 distinct CDR3 sequences, around 93% of which are singletons, and over 0.08% rests with the top ten. The sequencing input was CD4+ T cells from PBMCs. Receptors were obtained from a human donor with multiple sclerosis. CDR3s include the opening cysteine and the closing phenylalanine or tryptophan. Each record gives: D gene, clone size, J gene, V gene, CDR3 protein, CDR3 DNA. D genes are given only for firm matches. Size is omitted from some rows. Given values are once, few, many or a class for expanded clones.

.	.	TRBJ1-5	TRBV3-1	CASSSGTPSNQPQHF	TGTGCCAGCAGCTCTGGGACCCCTAGCAATCAGCCCCAGCATTTT
.	.	TRBJ2-4	TRBV12-3/TRBV12-4	CASSSRAGQGIFREGRAKNIQYF	TGTGCCAGCAGCTCCCGAGCGGGACAGGGAATTTTCCGGGAGGGCCGGGCCAAAAACATTCAGTACTTC
.	.	TRBJ1-6	TRBV6-5	CASSTYRRGGNSPLHF	TGTGCCAGCAGTACTTACCGCAGGGGTGGCAATTCACCCCTCCACTTT
TRBD1	.	TRBJ2-5	TRBV5-4	CASSMGQGRETQYF	TGTGCCAGCAGCATGGGACAGGGACGAGAGACCCAGTACTTC
.	.	TRBJ2-2	TRBV24-1	CATSIRGENTGELFF	TGTGCCACCAGCATTCGGGGAGAAAACACCGGGGAGCTGTTTTTT
.	.	TRBJ2-1	TRBV9	CASSVSPGYNEQFF	TGTGCCAGCAGCGTAAGTCCGGGATACAATGAGCAGTTCTTC
.	.	TRBJ1-5	TRBV6-5	CASRARVYSNQPQHF	TGTGCCAGCAGAGCTAGGGTTTATAGCAATCAGCCCCAGCATTTT
.	.	TRBJ1-2	TRBV3-1	CASSLTGSIYGYTF	TGTGCCAGCAGCCTGACAGGTTCTATCTATGGCTACACCTTC
.	.	TRBJ1-2	TRBV19	CASTSAYYGYTF	TGTGCCAGCACATCCGCCTACTATGGCTACACCTTC
TRBD1	.	TRBJ1-6	TRBV5-1	CASSYGQGRSPLHF	TGCGCCAGCAGTTATGGACAGGGGCGGTCACCCCTCCACTTT
TRBD2	.	TRBJ2-1	TRBV19	CASSPLAGVGYEQFF	TGTGCCAGTAGCCCCTTAGCGGGAGTTGGGTATGAGCAGTTCTTC
.	once	TRBJ2-6	TRBV9	CASSVSSGPFGANVLTF	TGTGCCAGCAGCGTCTCAAGCGGACCGTTTGGGGCCAACGTCCTGACTTTC
.	.	TRBJ2-2	TRBV6-2/TRBV6-3	CATRQPNTGELFF	TGTGCCACTCGCCAGCCGAACACCGGGGAGCTGTTTTTT
.	.	TRBJ1-1	TRBV10-2	CASSGGGLLAFF	TGCGCCAGCAGTGGGGGGGGGCTGTTGGCTTTCTTT
TRBD2	.	TRBJ2-7	TRBV2	CASSETGGGPYEQYF	TGTGCCAGCAGTGAAACAGGCGGGGGACCCTACGAGCAGTACTTC
.	.	TRBJ1-1	TRBV19	CASKIGPEREHTEAFF	TGTGCCAGCAAAATAGGGCCGGAGAGAGAGCACACTGAAGCTTTCTTT
.	once	TRBJ2-1	TRBV20-1	CSASLPGGEQFF	TGCAGTGCTAGTCTACCTGGGGGTGAGCAGTTCTTC
.	.	TRBJ1-5	TRBV19	CASSGQFNQPQHF	TGTGCCAGTTCCGGACAGTTCAATCAGCCCCAGCATTTT
TRBD2	.	TRBJ2-5	TRBV28	CASSPSLAGLTETQYF	TGTGCCAGCAGTCCATCCCTAGCGGGACTGACGGAGACCCAGTACTTC
.	.	TRBJ2-5	TRBV12-3/TRBV12-4	CASSLGVTGDLQETQYF	TGTGCCAGCAGTTTAGGTGTGACGGGGGATTTACAAGAGACCCAGTACTTC
TRBD2	once	TRBJ2-7	TRBV12-3/TRBV12-4	CASSPGLLSSYEQYF	TGTGCCAGCAGCCCGGGACTACTTTCTTCCTACGAGCAGTACTTC
TRBD2	.	TRBJ2-3	TRBV5-1	CASSQSGLATDTQYF	TGCGCCAGCAGCCAATCGGGACTAGCTACAGATACGCAGTATTTT
.	.	TRBJ1-1	TRBV19	CASSIRGTANTEAFF	TGTGCCAGTAGTATAAGAGGAACAGCCAACACTGAAGCTTTCTTT
TRBD1	.	TRBJ2-7	TRBV6-6	CASSYSPAGGYEQYF	TGTGCCAGCAGTTACTCTCCGGCAGGGGGCTACGAGCAGTACTTC
.	.	TRBJ2-3	TRBV30	CAQTRGINTDTQYF	TGTGCCCAGACTAGGGGGATAAACACAGATACGCAGTATTTT
.	.	TRBJ1-1	TRBV3-1	CASRGRRDTEAFF	TGTGCCAGCAGGGGCCGACGGGACACTGAAGCTTTCTTT
.	.	TRBJ2-3	TRBV28	CASSLGGGSTDTQYF	TGTGCCAGCAGTTTAGGGGGCGGAAGCACAGATACGCAGTATTTT
.	.	TRBJ1-4	TRBV5-6	CASSPGITTNEKLFF	TGTGCCAGCAGTCCCGGGATTACAACTAATGAAAAACTGTTTTTT
.	once	TRBJ2-5	TRBV5-1	CASSLTFAGETQYF	TGCGCCAGCAGCTTGACCTTTGCGGGAGAGACCCAGTACTTC
TRBD2	few	TRBJ2-1	TRBV28	CASSRTSGYNEQFF	TGTGCCAGCAGTAGGACTAGCGGCTACAATGAGCAGTTCTTC
TRBD1	.	TRBJ2-1	TRBV7-9	CASSTGTGALNEQFF	TGTGCCAGCAGCACCGGGACAGGGGCGTTGAATGAGCAGTTCTTC
.	.	TRBJ1-1	TRBV7-8	CASSLAKFRDKGGTEAFF	TGTGCCAGCAGCTTAGCGAAATTTCGGGATAAGGGTGGGACTGAAGCTTTCTTT
.	.	TRBJ2-1	TRBV2	CASTNRLVPFF	TGTGCCAGCACCAACCGACTAGTTCCGTTCTTC
TRBD2	.	TRBJ2-2	TRBV4-1	CASSQPRGGANTGELFF	TGCGCCAGCAGCCAACCGCGGGGAGGGGCGAACACCGGGGAGCTGTTTTTT
TRBD2	.	TRBJ2-7	TRBV11-2	CASSVLRGLASYEQYF	TGTGCCAGCAGCGTCTTAAGGGGACTAGCATCGTACGAGCAGTACTTC
.	.	TRBJ2-4	TRBV2	CASRRWGLRTQYF	TGTGCCAGCAGGAGGTGGGGACTCCGGACGCAGTACTTC
TRBD2	.	TRBJ2-1	TRBV5-4	CASSFGLAGSYNEQFF	TGTGCCAGCAGCTTCGGACTAGCGGGTTCCTACAATGAGCAGTTCTTC
.	.	TRBJ1-6	TRBV27	CASRRVGNSPLHF	TGTGCCAGCCGACGGGTGGGGAATTCACCCCTCCACTTT
TRBD1	.	TRBJ1-1	TRBV6-5	CASRAPDRGSAEAFF	TGTGCCAGCAGGGCCCCAGACAGGGGAAGCGCTGAAGCTTTCTTT
.	once	TRBJ2-5	TRBV2	CASGVQETQYF	TGTGCCAGCGGGGTGCAAGAGACCCAGTACTTC